This TCR beta chain is from a study of early stage breast cancer tumors. Germline lookup yields CDR1 LGHNA and CDR2 YNFKEQ. Trimming took 0 bases from V and 4 from J; bases not matched to a gene: 12. The CDR3 covers 18 residues. Repertoires were generated with immunoSEQ multiplex PCR, while TCRdb's copy carries only in-frame clones and drops some. The data show about 72,000 clones, approximately 79% seen once. The sample consisted of blood. V gene TRBV4-2 combines with J gene TRBJ2-3; 8 bases map to TRBD2. The sequence derives from a person aged 55 to 75 with breast cancer. CDR3 protein: CASSQEAVGGAVADTQYF. The CDR3 coding sequence is TGTGCCAGCAGCCAAGAAGCGGTCGGGGGGGCCGTGGCAGATACGCAGTATTTT.